This is a list of T cell receptor beta chains from one sample in a study of early T cells in non-severe SARS-CoV-2 infection. TCRdb itself ran the 5' RACE reads through MiXCR, one entry per CDR3 protein. The data show 55,000 to 75,000 distinct CDR3 sequences, 7.7% seen once. The sequenced sample consisted of whole blood. The receptor set was obtained from an adult who was a healthcare worker with PCR-confirmed SARS-CoV-2 infection or an uninfected control (not recorded which). Each CDR3 is given with its conserved first and last residue. The D gene is left open where the match is weak. Size is omitted from some rows. Given values are once, few, many or a class for expanded clones.

>TRBJ1-1|.|TRBV3-1|.
TGTGCCAGCAGACATGACAGGCTGAACACTGAAGCTTTCTTT
CASRHDRLNTEAFF
>TRBJ2-1|.|TRBV18|.
TGTGCCAGCTCACCTCTGGACAGAAACAATGAGCAGTTCTTC
CASSPLDRNNEQFF
>TRBJ2-7|.|TRBV10-1|.
TGCGCCAGCAGTGAGTTACTAGGGGACGAGCAGTACTTC
CASSELLGDEQYF
>TRBJ2-1|many|TRBV5-6|.
TGTGCCAGCAGCTTGGTGGGGCAGCTAGATGAGCAGTTCTTC
CASSLVGQLDEQFF
>TRBJ2-7|.|TRBV4-2|TRBD2
TGTGCCAGCAGCAACCAGGGGACTAGCGGTTACGAGCAGTACTTC
CASSNQGTSGYEQYF
>TRBJ1-1|few|TRBV7-9|TRBD1
TGTGCCAGCAGCTTACAGGGGGCCAGTGGCACTGAAGCTTTCTTT
CASSLQGASGTEAFF
>TRBJ2-1|few|TRBV11-2|TRBD2
TGTGCCAGCAGCTTAGATCCGGGGACTAGCTCGATGGGGGAGCAGTTCTTC
CASSLDPGTSSMGEQFF
>TRBJ2-3|few|TRBV27|.
TGTGCCAGCAGTCCACAAGGTGCGGATACGCAGTATTTT
CASSPQGADTQYF
>TRBJ2-3|many|TRBV18|.
TGTGCCAGCTCACGCGGAGGGGCCACAGATACGCAGTATTTT
CASSRGGATDTQYF
>TRBJ2-7|many|TRBV30|TRBD1
TGTGCCTGGAACCAACCGGGACAGGGGATCGAGCAGTACTTC
CAWNQPGQGIEQYF
>TRBJ2-3|.|TRBV18|.
TGTGCCAGCTCACCACGGTTAGATACGCAGTATTTT
CASSPRLDTQYF
>TRBJ1-1|many|TRBV5-1|TRBD1
TGCGCCAGCAGCCCGACAGGGACGTTGACTGAAGCTTTCTTT
CASSPTGTLTEAFF
>TRBJ1-2|few|TRBV5-5|TRBD1
TGTGCCAGCACCTTAACCGGGACAGTTGATGGCTACACCTTC
CASTLTGTVDGYTF
>TRBJ2-1|.|TRBV7-2|.
TGTGCCAGCAGCTTAGACCCGGGGTCCTACAATGAGCAGTTCTTC
CASSLDPGSYNEQFF
>TRBJ2-3|few|TRBV5-1|TRBD2
TGCGCCAGCAGCTGGACTAGCGGGAGTGCAGATACGCAGTATTTT
CASSWTSGSADTQYF
>TRBJ2-1|few|TRBV5-1|TRBD2
TGCGCCAGCAGCTTGTTTAGCGGGGACAATGAGCAGTTCTTC
CASSLFSGDNEQFF
>TRBJ1-5|few|TRBV12-3/TRBV12-4|TRBD1
TGTGCCAGCAGCCTTAGCCAGGGGGGACAGCCCCAGCATTTT
CASSLSQGGQPQHF
>TRBJ2-3|.|TRBV2|.
TGTGCCAGCGGCGGTGCGCCTTGGGCGGCAGATACGCAGTATTTT
CASGGAPWAADTQYF
>TRBJ1-1|.|TRBV2|TRBD1
TGTGCCAGCAGTTTTGGAGGGGGCCGCACTGAAGCTTTCTTT
CASSFGGGRTEAFF
>TRBJ1-4|many|TRBV27|TRBD1
TGTGCCAGCAGGCCCCACTTACAGGGGGCGAATGAAAAACTGTTTTTT
CASRPHLQGANEKLFF
>TRBJ2-1|many|TRBV6-5|TRBD2
TGTGCCAGCAGTGTGACTAGCGGTTATGGTAATGAGCAGTTCTTC
CASSVTSGYGNEQFF
>TRBJ1-2|many|TRBV20-1|.
TGCAGTGCTCGACTAAAGGCGTATGGCTACACCTTC
CSARLKAYGYTF
>TRBJ1-2|many|TRBV7-9|.
TGTGCCAGCAGCCCCGGCGGGGCCTTTCGGGGCTACACCTTC
CASSPGGAFRGYTF
>TRBJ2-7|few|TRBV7-9|.
TGTGCCAGCAGCTCCGGGGAAAGGAGACCCTACGAGCAGTACTTC
CASSSGERRPYEQYF
>TRBJ2-2|many|TRBV14|.
TGTGCCAGCAGCCTCTACTCGACGAACACCGGGGAGCTGTTTTTT
CASSLYSTNTGELFF
>TRBJ1-4|.|TRBV12-3/TRBV12-4|TRBD1
TGTGCCAGCAGTACAGGGGGCTCAACTAATGAAAAACTGTTTTTT
CASSTGGSTNEKLFF
>TRBJ2-7|.|TRBV18|.
TGTGCCAGCTCACCAGCCCCCGAGGCCTACGAGCAGTACTTC
CASSPAPEAYEQYF
>TRBJ2-1|few|TRBV5-1|TRBD2
TGCGCCAGCAGCTTCCTAGCGGGAGCTGGCAATGAGCAGTTCTTC
CASSFLAGAGNEQFF
>TRBJ2-1|.|TRBV12-3/TRBV12-4|TRBD2
TGTGCCAGCGTGTCAGGGGGCGCTAGCGGGAGGGTCCGGTTCTTC
CASVSGGASGRVRFF
>TRBJ2-5|few|TRBV10-3|.
TGTGCCATCAGTGCATCAGCGGGCCAAGAGACCCAGTACTTC
CAISASAGQETQYF
>TRBJ2-3|.|TRBV24-1|.
TGTGCCACCAGTGATTCTCGGTCCTCGAGGACAGATACGCAGTATTTT
CATSDSRSSRTDTQYF
>TRBJ1-2|many|TRBV6-1|.
TGTGCCAGCAGTGAAATGGGGGGCGACGGCTATGGCTACACCTTC
CASSEMGGDGYGYTF
>TRBJ1-1|many|TRBV27|.
TGTGCCAGCAGTTTATCCCCTCTGATGAACACTGAAGCTTTCTTT
CASSLSPLMNTEAFF
>TRBJ1-6|.|TRBV14|.
TGTGCCACTTCGACAGCTAATTCACCCCTCCACTTT
CATSTANSPLHF
>TRBJ2-1|few|TRBV27|.
TGTGCCAGCAGTTTGGGGTCCAACTCCTACAATGAGCAGTTCTTC
CASSLGSNSYNEQFF
>TRBJ2-6|many|TRBV20-1|.
TGCAGTGCTAGAGAGGCGAGGGCTGGGGCCAACGTCCTGACTTTC
CSAREARAGANVLTF
>TRBJ2-3|.|TRBV10-3|TRBD2
TGTGCCATCAGTGGGGTCTCGGGACTAGCGGTCACAGATACGCAGTATTTT
CAISGVSGLAVTDTQYF
>TRBJ1-1|few|TRBV12-3/TRBV12-4|.
TGTGCCAGCAGTTTAGGAGGGACAATCGGGACTGAAGCTTTCTTT
CASSLGGTIGTEAFF
>TRBJ2-7|few|TRBV28|.
TGTGCCAGCACTCAATCGAACGTCCGAGAGCAGTACTTC
CASTQSNVREQYF
>TRBJ2-4|.|TRBV12-3/TRBV12-4|.
TGTGCCAGCACGGTTATAGCCAAAAACATTCAGTACTTC
CASTVIAKNIQYF
>TRBJ1-1|few|TRBV29-1|.
TGCAGCGCAGAAGGGGCGAACACTGAAGCTTTCTTT
CSAEGANTEAFF